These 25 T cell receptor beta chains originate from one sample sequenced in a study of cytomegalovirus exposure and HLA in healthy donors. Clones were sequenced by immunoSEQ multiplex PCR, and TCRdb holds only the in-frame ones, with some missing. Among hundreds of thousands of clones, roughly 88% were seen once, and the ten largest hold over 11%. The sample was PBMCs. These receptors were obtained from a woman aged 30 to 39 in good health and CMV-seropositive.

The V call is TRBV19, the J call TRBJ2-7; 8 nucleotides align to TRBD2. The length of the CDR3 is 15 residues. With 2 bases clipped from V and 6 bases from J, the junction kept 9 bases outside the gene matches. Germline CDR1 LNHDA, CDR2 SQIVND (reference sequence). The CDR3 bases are TGTGCCAGTAGTATAACGGGACTAGATATCGGCGAGCAGTACTTC. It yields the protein CASSITGLDIGEQYF.

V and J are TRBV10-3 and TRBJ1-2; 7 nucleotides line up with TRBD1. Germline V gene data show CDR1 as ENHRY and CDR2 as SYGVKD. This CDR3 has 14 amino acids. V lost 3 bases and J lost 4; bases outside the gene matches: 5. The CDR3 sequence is CAISETGVAYGYTF. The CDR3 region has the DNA TGTGCCATCAGTGAAACAGGGGTGGCCTATGGCTACACCTTC.

CDR3 coding DNA: TGCGCCAGCAGCCAAGGCGTGGGAGGTAGAGGCTACGAGCAGTACTTC. Protein product: CASSQGVGGRGYEQYF. The V and J genes are TRBV4-3 and TRBJ2-7; weak D call: TRBD2 (6 bases). The CDR3 totals 16 residues. With 1 base removed from V and 3 bases from J, the gap between germline ends came to 16 bases. In germline, CDR1 is LGHNA, CDR2 YSLEER.

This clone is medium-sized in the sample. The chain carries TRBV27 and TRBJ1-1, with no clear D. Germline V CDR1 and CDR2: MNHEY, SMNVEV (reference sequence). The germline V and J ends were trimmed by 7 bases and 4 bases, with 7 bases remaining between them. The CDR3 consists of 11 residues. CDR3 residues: CASMSRTEAFF. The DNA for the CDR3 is TGTGCCAGCATGTCGCGCACTGAAGCTTTCTTT.

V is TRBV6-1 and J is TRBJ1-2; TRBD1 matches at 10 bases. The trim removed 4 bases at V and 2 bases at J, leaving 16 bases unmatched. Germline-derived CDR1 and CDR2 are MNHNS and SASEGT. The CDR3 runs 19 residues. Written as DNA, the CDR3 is TGTGCCAGCAGTGGACGGGACAGGGGATATTTGTCCTTAAACTATGGCTACACCTTC. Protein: CASSGRDRGYLSLNYGYTF.

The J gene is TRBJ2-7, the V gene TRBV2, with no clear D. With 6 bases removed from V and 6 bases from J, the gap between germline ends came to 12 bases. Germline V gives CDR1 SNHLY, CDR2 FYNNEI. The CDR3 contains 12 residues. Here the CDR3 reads CASSLQWGEQYF. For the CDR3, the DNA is TGTGCCAGCAGCTTACAGTGGGGCGAGCAGTACTTC.

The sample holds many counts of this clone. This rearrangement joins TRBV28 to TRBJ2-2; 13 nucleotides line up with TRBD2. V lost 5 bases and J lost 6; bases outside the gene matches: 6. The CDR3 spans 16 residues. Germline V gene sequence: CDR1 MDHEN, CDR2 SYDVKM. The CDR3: CASSQLAGGPSGELFF. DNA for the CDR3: TGTGCCAGCAGTCAACTAGCGGGAGGGCCCTCCGGGGAGCTGTTTTTT.

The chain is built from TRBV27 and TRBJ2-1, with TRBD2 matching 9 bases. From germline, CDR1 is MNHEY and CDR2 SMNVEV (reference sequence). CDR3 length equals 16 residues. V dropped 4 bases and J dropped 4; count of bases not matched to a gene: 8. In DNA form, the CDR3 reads TGTGCCAGCAGTTACGGTAGCGGGAGAAGGTACAATGAGCAGTTCTTC. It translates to CASSYGSGRRYNEQFF.

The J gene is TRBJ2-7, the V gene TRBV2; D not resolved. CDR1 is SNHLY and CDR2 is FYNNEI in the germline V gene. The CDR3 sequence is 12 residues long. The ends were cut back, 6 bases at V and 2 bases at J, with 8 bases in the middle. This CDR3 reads CASRFDTYEQYF. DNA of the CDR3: TGTGCCAGCAGATTCGACACCTACGAGCAGTACTTC.

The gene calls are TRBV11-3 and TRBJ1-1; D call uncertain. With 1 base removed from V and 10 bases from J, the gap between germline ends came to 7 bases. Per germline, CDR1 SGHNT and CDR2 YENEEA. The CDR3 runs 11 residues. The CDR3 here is CASSLGVGAFF. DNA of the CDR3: TGTGCCAGCAGCTTAGGTGTCGGAGCTTTCTTT.

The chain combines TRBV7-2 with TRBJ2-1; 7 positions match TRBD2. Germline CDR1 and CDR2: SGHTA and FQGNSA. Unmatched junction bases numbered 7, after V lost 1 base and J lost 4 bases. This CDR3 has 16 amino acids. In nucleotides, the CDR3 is TGTGCCAGCAGCTTAGACGCTAGCGGAAGATACAATGAGCAGTTCTTC. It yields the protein CASSLDASGRYNEQFF.

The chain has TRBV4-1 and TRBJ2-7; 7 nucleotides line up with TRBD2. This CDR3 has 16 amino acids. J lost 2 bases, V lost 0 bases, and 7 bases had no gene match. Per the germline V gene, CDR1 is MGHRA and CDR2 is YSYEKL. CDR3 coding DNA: TGCGCCAGCAGCCAAGATTATTACGGGACTACCTACGAGCAGTACTTC. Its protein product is CASSQDYYGTTYEQYF.

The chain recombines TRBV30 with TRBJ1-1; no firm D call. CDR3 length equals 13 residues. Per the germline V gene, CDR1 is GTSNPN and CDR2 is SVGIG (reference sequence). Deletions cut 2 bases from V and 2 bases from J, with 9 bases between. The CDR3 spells CAWSSQPNTEAFF. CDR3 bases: TGTGCCTGGAGTTCACAACCTAACACTGAAGCTTTCTTT.

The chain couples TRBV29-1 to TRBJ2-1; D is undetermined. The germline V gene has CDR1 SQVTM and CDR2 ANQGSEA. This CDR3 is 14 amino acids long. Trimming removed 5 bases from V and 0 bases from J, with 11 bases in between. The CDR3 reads CSVLLMSSYNEQFF. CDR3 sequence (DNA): TGCAGCGTTTTGTTGATGAGCTCCTACAATGAGCAGTTCTTC.

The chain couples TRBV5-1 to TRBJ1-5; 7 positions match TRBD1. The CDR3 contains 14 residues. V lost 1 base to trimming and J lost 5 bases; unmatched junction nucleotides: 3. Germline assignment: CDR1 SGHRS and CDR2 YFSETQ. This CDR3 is CASSLNRGDQPQHF. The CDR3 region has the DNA TGCGCCAGCAGCTTGAACAGGGGAGATCAGCCCCAGCATTTT.

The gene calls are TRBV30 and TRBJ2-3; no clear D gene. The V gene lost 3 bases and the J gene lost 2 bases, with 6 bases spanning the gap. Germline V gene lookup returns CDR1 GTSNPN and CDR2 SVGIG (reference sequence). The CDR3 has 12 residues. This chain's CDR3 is CAWSSVTDTQYF. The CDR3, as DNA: TGTGCCTGGAGCTCGGTCACAGATACGCAGTATTTT.

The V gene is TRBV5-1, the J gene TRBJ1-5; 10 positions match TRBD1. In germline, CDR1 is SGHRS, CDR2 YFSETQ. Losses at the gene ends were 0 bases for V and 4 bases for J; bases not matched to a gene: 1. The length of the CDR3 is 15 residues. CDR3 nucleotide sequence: TGCGCCAGCAGCTTGGGGGACAGGGGAAATCAGCCCCAGCATTTT. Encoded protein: CASSLGDRGNQPQHF.

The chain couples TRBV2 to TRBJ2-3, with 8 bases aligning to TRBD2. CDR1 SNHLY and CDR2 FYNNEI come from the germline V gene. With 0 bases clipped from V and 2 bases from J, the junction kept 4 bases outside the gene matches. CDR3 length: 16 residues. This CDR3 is CASSEAAGGLTDTQYF. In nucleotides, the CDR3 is TGTGCCAGCAGTGAAGCCGCGGGAGGCCTCACAGATACGCAGTATTTT.

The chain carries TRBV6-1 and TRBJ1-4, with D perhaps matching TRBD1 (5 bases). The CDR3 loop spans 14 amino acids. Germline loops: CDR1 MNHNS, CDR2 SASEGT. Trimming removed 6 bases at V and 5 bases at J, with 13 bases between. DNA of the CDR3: TGTGCCAGCAGCGATTGGGACGGCAATGAAAAACTGTTTTTT. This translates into CASSDWDGNEKLFF.

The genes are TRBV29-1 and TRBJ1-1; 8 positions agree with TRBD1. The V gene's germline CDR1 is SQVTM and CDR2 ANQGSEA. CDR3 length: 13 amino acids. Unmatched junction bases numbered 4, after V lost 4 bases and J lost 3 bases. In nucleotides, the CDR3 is TGCAGCGTTGTATCGACAGGGGACACTGAAGCTTTCTTT. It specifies CSVVSTGDTEAFF. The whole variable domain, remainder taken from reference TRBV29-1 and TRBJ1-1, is SAVISQKPSRDICQRGTSLTIQCQVDSQVTMMFWYRQQPGQSLTLIATANQGSEATYESGFVIDKFPISRPNLTFSTLTVSNMSPEDSSIYLCSVVSTGDTEAFFGQGTRLTVV.

In DNA, the CDR3 is TGCGCCAGCAGCTTGGAGGACAGGCCCTACGAGCAGTACTTC. Its protein product is CASSLEDRPYEQYF. The chain links TRBV5-1 to TRBJ2-7, with 7 bases that match TRBD1. The CDR3 spans 14 residues. Germline CDR1 is SGHRS and CDR2 is YFSETQ. V was pared by 0 bases and J by 2 bases, with 2 bases of the junction left unmatched.

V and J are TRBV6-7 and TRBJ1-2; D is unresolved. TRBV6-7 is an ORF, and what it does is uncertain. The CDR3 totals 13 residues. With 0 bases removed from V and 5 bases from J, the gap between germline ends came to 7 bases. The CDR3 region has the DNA TGTGCCAGCAGTTACTCGAGGCAATATGGCTACACCTTC. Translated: CASSYSRQYGYTF.

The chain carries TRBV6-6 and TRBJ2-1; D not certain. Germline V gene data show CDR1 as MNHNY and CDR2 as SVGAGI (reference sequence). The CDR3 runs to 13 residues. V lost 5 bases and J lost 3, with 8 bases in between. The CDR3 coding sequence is TGTGCCAGCAGTCTTTCCGACTACAATGAGCAGTTCTTC. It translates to CASSLSDYNEQFF.

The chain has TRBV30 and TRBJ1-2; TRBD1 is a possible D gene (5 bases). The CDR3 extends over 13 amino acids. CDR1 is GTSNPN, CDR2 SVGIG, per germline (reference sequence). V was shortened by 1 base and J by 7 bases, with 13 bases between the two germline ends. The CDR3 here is CAWSDVGVLGYTF. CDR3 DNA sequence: TGTGCCTGGAGTGACGTGGGGGTACTTGGCTACACCTTC.

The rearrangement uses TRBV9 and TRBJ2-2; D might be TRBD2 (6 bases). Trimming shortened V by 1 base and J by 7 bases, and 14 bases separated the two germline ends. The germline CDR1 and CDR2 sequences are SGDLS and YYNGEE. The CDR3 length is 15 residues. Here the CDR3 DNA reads TGTGCCAGCAGCGTAACCGGGACTGTCCTCGGGGAGCTGTTTTTT. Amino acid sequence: CASSVTGTVLGELFF.